These 8 T cell receptor beta chains share one sample of origin, sequenced in a study of T cell responses to AZD1222 COVID-19 vaccine. The method was immunoSEQ multiplex PCR; TCRdb's version includes in-frame clones alone and lacks a portion of them. The table includes 75,000 to 95,000 clones, nearly 90% detected once. Sample: peripheral blood, taken on day 0 of AZD1222 vaccination. These receptors were obtained from an adult in good health.

The rearrangement links TRBV5-1 to TRBJ2-7; 8 bases are shared with TRBD1. Germline V gene lookup returns CDR1 SGHRS and CDR2 YFSETQ. CDR3 length: 15 amino acids. The ends lost 4 bases at V and 3 bases at J; junction bases unmatched: 9. Here the CDR3 reads CASSLTGQGGYEQYF. The CDR3 nucleotides are TGCGCCAGCAGCCTGACCGGACAGGGCGGCTACGAGCAGTACTTC. The entire variable domain, with the rest obtained from reference TRBV5-1 and TRBJ2-7, is as follows: KAGVTQTPRYLIKTRGQQVTLSCSPISGHRSVSWYQQTPGQGLQFLFEYFSETQRNKGNFPGRFSGRQFSNSRSEMNVSTLELGDSALYLCASSLTGQGGYEQYFGPGTRLTVT.

On this clone: In the same sample, other DNA sequences code for this CDR3. This sequence joins TRBV28 and TRBJ2-7; TRBD1 aligns across 9 bases. Per the germline V gene, CDR1 is MDHEN and CDR2 is SYDVKM. V shed 6 bases, J shed 1 base, and the junction held 4 bases outside the gene matches. This CDR3 has 14 amino acids. This CDR3 reads CASSWDRESYEQYF. The CDR3 bases are TGTGCCAGCAGCTGGGACAGGGAGTCCTACGAGCAGTACTTC.

The CDR3 region is CASGDRETQYF. The CDR3 coding sequence is TGTGCTAGTGGGGACAGGGAGACCCAGTACTTC. The gene calls are TRBV12-5 and TRBJ2-5; 7 bases match TRBD1. The CDR3 has 11 residues. After removal of 6 bases from V and 5 bases from J, the junction contained 0 bases not matched to a gene. The germline gives CDR1 LGHNT, CDR2 FRNRAP.

The chain combines TRBV5-1 with TRBJ1-1; weak D call: TRBD1 (5 bases). The ends were cut back, 5 bases at V and 1 base at J, with 12 bases in the middle. There are 14 residues in the CDR3. Looked up from germline, CDR1 is SGHRS and CDR2 is YFSETQ. The CDR3 nucleotides are TGCGCCAGCAGGCCTCTACAGGCGAACACTGAAGCTTTCTTT. Amino acids: CASRPLQANTEAFF.

The chain links TRBV9 to TRBJ2-3; 8 bases are a match to TRBD1. This CDR3 has 16 amino acids. V dropped 3 bases and J dropped 5; count of bases not matched to a gene: 11. Germline loops: CDR1 SGDLS, CDR2 YYNGEE. The CDR3 nucleotides are TGTGCCAGCAGCGCCCGACAGGGGTCGGACGTAGATACGCAGTATTTT. Translated, it gives CASSARQGSDVDTQYF.

This clone was counted between two and nine times. CDR3 residues: CSVEIFGRNYGYTF. The CDR3 nucleotides read TGCAGCGTTGAAATCTTTGGGAGGAACTATGGCTACACCTTC. The V and J genes are TRBV29-1 and TRBJ1-2; D is unclear. The CDR3 has 14 residues. Per the germline V gene, CDR1 is SQVTM and CDR2 is ANQGSEA. Trimming took 2 bases from V and 2 from J, leaving 12 bases between them.

The chain couples TRBV19 to TRBJ1-5; 9 positions agree with TRBD1. After removal of 5 bases from V and 7 bases from J, the junction contained 6 bases not matched to a gene. CDR3 length: 14 amino acids. Germline V gene data show CDR1 as LNHDA and CDR2 as SQIVND (reference sequence). CDR3 amino acids: CASSDTGGRQPQHF. The CDR3 nucleotides read TGTGCCAGTAGTGACACAGGGGGCAGGCAGCCCCAGCATTTT. Full variable domain (remainder filled in from reference TRBV19 and TRBJ1-5): DGGITQSPKYLFRKEGQNVTLSCEQNLNHDAMYWYRQDPGQGLRLIYYSQIVNDFQKGDIAEGYSVSREKKESFPLTVTSAQKNPTAFYLCASSDTGGRQPQHFGDGTRLSIL.

The chain joins TRBV7-2 to TRBJ2-7; maybe TRBD1 (5 bases). The CDR3 sequence is 13 residues long. Per the germline V gene, CDR1 is SGHTA and CDR2 is FQGNSA. V gave up 8 bases and J gave up 0 bases, with 11 bases separating them. The CDR3 DNA reads as TGTGCCAGCGGGGCAGGTCCCTCCTACGAGCAGTACTTC. Amino acid sequence: CASGAGPSYEQYF.